This passage covers 28 T cell receptor beta chains from one sample sequenced in a study of OX40 agonist ivuxolimab in advanced cancers. Clones were read by immunoSEQ multiplex PCR, and TCRdb kept only the in-frame ones, dropping some. The table lists 35,000 to 40,000 clones, about nine tenths of them singletons, with roughly 9.8% in the top ten. This sample comprised CD4+ or CD8+ T cells sorted from blood, obtained in a trial of the OX40 agonist ivuxolimab. The origin of the receptors is an adult with an advanced solid tumor such as melanoma, head and neck, liver or kidney cancer.

The chain recombines TRBV6-5 with TRBJ2-7; no clear D gene. The germline V and J ends were trimmed by 6 bases and 2 bases, with 5 bases remaining between them. The CDR3 extends over 11 amino acids. From germline, CDR1 is MNHEY and CDR2 SVGAGI. CDR3 residues: CASRAAYEQYV. Written as DNA, the CDR3 is TGTGCCAGCAGGGCCGCCTACGAGCAGTACGTC.

This clone was detected a few times. This sequence joins TRBV5-1 and TRBJ2-7; 9 positions agree with TRBD1. The CDR3 is made up of 13 amino acids. V dropped 2 bases and J dropped 5; count of bases not matched to a gene: 2. Germline CDR1 reads SGHRS; CDR2 reads YFSETQ. DNA of the CDR3: TGCGCCAGCAGCTTCACAGGGGGCAACGAGCAGTACTTC. Protein: CASSFTGGNEQYF.

There are a few counts of this clone. The rearrangement uses TRBV5-1 and TRBJ1-1, with no clear D. Germline CDR1 is SGHRS and CDR2 is YFSETQ. This CDR3 is 13 amino acids long. V lost 0 bases to trimming and J lost 0 bases, with 3 bases between them. DNA of the CDR3: TGCGCCAGCAGCTTGGCATTGAACACTGAAGCTTTCTTT. Amino acids: CASSLALNTEAFF.

Only one count was recorded for this clone. The chain has TRBV19 and TRBJ2-1, with TRBD1 identical over 11 bases. Trimming at V came to 6 bases and at J to 1 base, leaving 5 bases not matched to a gene. Germline V gene sequence: CDR1 LNHDA, CDR2 SQIVND (reference sequence). This CDR3 contains 16 residues. CDR3 bases: TGTGCCAGTAGGCGCGGGACAGGGGGGTCCTACAATGAGCAGTTCTTC. Residues: CASRRGTGGSYNEQFF. Full variable domain (remainder filled in from reference TRBV19 and TRBJ2-1): DGGITQSPKYLFRKEGQNVTLSCEQNLNHDAMYWYRQDPGQGLRLIYYSQIVNDFQKGDIAEGYSVSREKKESFPLTVTSAQKNPTAFYLCASRRGTGGSYNEQFFGPGTRLTVL.

The CDR3 spells CASSVASTGEAFF. Written as DNA, the CDR3 is TGTGCCAGCAGCGTAGCCTCAACAGGTGAAGCTTTCTTT. The J gene is TRBJ1-1, the V gene TRBV9, with D perhaps TRBD1 (5 bases). The CDR3 spans 13 residues. Looked up from germline, CDR1 is SGDLS and CDR2 is YYNGEE. Trimming stripped 0 bases from V and 7 bases from J, with 10 bases between.

The rearrangement joins TRBV18 to TRBJ2-1; D gene unclear. Looked up from germline, CDR1 is KGHSH and CDR2 is LQKENI. The CDR3 runs to 14 residues. V was clipped by 3 bases and J by 8 bases, with 14 bases between them. Here the CDR3 reads CASSPLDLVDEQFF. DNA of the CDR3: TGTGCCAGCTCACCCCTCGACCTGGTCGATGAGCAGTTCTTC.

The CDR3 protein is CASSQAPGELFF. CDR3 bases: TGCGCCAGCAGCCAAGCTCCCGGGGAGCTGTTTTTT. This sequence joins TRBV5-1 and TRBJ2-2; D is unresolved. This CDR3 is 12 amino acids long. V lost 4 bases to trimming and J lost 6 bases, with 7 bases between them. Germline CDR1 is SGHRS and CDR2 is YFSETQ.

The rearrangement uses TRBV6-5 and TRBJ1-5, with 10 bases aligning to TRBD1. The CDR3 is 15 amino acids. Germline loops: CDR1 MNHEY, CDR2 SVGAGI. The V and J ends lost 4 bases and 4 bases, in that order; junction bases with no gene match: 4. CDR3 loop: CASSSGTGDNQPQHF. The CDR3 DNA follows: TGTGCCAGCAGTTCCGGGACAGGGGATAATCAGCCCCAGCATTTT.

CDR3 in amino acids: CASSQGSTALNGELFF. The DNA of the CDR3 is TGTGCCAGCAGCCAAGGGTCAACAGCACTCAACGGGGAGCTGTTTTTT. The V call is TRBV4-2, the J call TRBJ2-2; D is undetermined. The CDR3 runs to 16 residues. CDR1 is LGHNA and CDR2 is YNFKEQ in the germline V gene. Trimming removed 1 base from V and 7 bases from J, with 16 bases in between.

The genes are TRBV5-1 and TRBJ2-2, with 10 bases identical to TRBD1. This CDR3 spans 19 amino acids. Germline V gene lookup returns CDR1 SGHRS and CDR2 YFSETQ. V gave up 0 bases and J gave up 3 bases; unmatched junction bases: 11. This CDR3 is CASSLDRTGGFGDTGELFF. The CDR3 DNA reads TGCGCCAGCAGCTTGGACAGGACAGGGGGTTTTGGTGACACCGGGGAGCTGTTTTTT.

The chain carries TRBV19 and TRBJ2-2; tentative D call: TRBD2 (6 bases). In germline, CDR1 is LNHDA, CDR2 SQIVND (reference sequence). The CDR3 totals 15 residues. Trimming stripped 1 base from V and 6 bases from J, with 12 bases between. DNA for the CDR3: TGTGCCAGTAGTATAGTAGAGAGGGACTCCGGGGAGCTGTTTTTT. It codes for CASSIVERDSGELFF.

The chain carries TRBV6-5 and TRBJ2-5; 7 nucleotides match TRBD1. Germline CDR1 MNHEY, CDR2 SVGAGI. The CDR3 totals 16 residues. The V segment lost 0 bases and the J segment 5 bases; nucleotides outside the gene matches: 9. The CDR3 coding sequence is TGTGCCAGCAGTTACTCAGGGGGCGATTTAGTTGAGACCCAGTACTTC. Its protein product is CASSYSGGDLVETQYF.

This clone appeared once. This chain links TRBV10-1 with TRBJ1-1; perhaps TRBD1 as D (5 bases). Trimming took 5 bases from V and 2 from J, leaving 9 bases between them. The CDR3 extends over 13 amino acids. Germline assignment: CDR1 WNHNN and CDR2 SYGVQD (reference sequence). The CDR3 region has the DNA TGCGCCAGCAGTCCGGGGGACAACACTGAAGCTTTCTTT. Protein sequence: CASSPGDNTEAFF.

V is TRBV7-9 and J is TRBJ2-1, with D perhaps TRBD2 (6 bases). Trimming removed 5 bases at V and 8 bases at J, with 13 bases between. The germline V gene encodes CDR1 SEHNR and CDR2 FQNEAQ (reference sequence). The CDR3 loop spans 13 amino acids. The CDR3 spells CASSPRRGDEQFF. As DNA, the CDR3 is TGTGCCAGCAGCCCCCGGAGGGGAGATGAGCAGTTCTTC.

The V and J genes are TRBV9 and TRBJ2-1; 13 bases are shared with TRBD2. The germline V gene has CDR1 SGDLS and CDR2 YYNGEE. CDR3 length: 17 residues. J lost 8 bases, V lost 0 bases, and 8 bases had no gene match. In nucleotides, the CDR3 is TGTGCCAGCAGCGTAGAAATATTTGGACTAGCGGGAGATGAGCAGTTCTTC. Translating it yields CASSVEIFGLAGDEQFF.

J is TRBJ2-1 and V is TRBV4-3; the D is unclear. CDR3 length equals 13 residues. The V end lost 4 bases, the J end lost 7 bases, and 11 bases lay between the germline ends. Germline CDR1 LGHNA, CDR2 YSLEER. This chain's CDR3 is CASSRLTRNEQFF. DNA of the CDR3: TGCGCCAGCAGCCGGCTGACGCGGAATGAGCAGTTCTTC.

This chain connects TRBV13 to TRBJ1-5; 8 bases agree with TRBD1. Unmatched junction bases numbered 6, after V lost 0 bases and J lost 2 bases. The CDR3 covers 17 residues. Germline loops: CDR1 PRHDT, CDR2 FYEKMQ (reference sequence). In DNA, the CDR3 is TGTGCCAGCAGCTTAGGCGGGACAGGCTTGGGCAATCAGCCCCAGCATTTT. Translated, it gives CASSLGGTGLGNQPQHF.

The chain has TRBV28 and TRBJ2-1; D remains unclear. The germline CDR1 and CDR2 sequences are MDHEN and SYDVKM. V lost 6 bases, J lost 0 bases, and 12 bases lay in between. The CDR3 runs 15 residues. CDR3: CASSVPERSYNEQFF. The DNA for the CDR3 is TGTGCCAGCAGCGTACCTGAACGCTCCTACAATGAGCAGTTCTTC.

V gene TRBV9 combines with J gene TRBJ1-2; the D is unclear. The CDR3 loop spans 11 amino acids. CDR1 SGDLS and CDR2 YYNGEE come from the germline V gene. Trimming cost V 3 bases and J 3 bases, with 3 bases left between them. The CDR3 DNA reads as TGTGCCAGCAGCGCCCACTATGGCTACACCTTC. It translates to CASSAHYGYTF.

This chain connects TRBV5-5 to TRBJ2-7; D not certain. V was pared by 2 bases and J by 0 bases, with 9 bases between. The germline gives CDR1 SGHKS, CDR2 YYEKEE (reference sequence). CDR3 length: 14 residues. DNA of the CDR3: TGTGCCAGCAGCTTAGGGTCTAGCTCCTACGAGCAGTACGTC. Its translation: CASSLGSSSYEQYV.

The chain combines TRBV9 with TRBJ1-1; D gene uncertain. This CDR3 has 13 residues. The germline V gene has CDR1 SGDLS and CDR2 YYNGEE. With 4 bases removed from V and 0 bases from J, the gap between germline ends came to 7 bases. The CDR3: CASSPRMNTEAFF. In DNA form, the CDR3 reads TGTGCCAGCAGCCCCCGTATGAACACTGAAGCTTTCTTT.

The chain uses TRBV7-8 and TRBJ1-5; D remains unclear. The CDR3 loop spans 16 amino acids. CDR1 is SGHVS and CDR2 is FQNEAQ in the germline V gene. Trimming removed 1 base at V and 0 bases at J, with 10 bases between. CDR3 DNA sequence: TGTGCCAGCAGCTTAGAGGATCCCTATAGCAATCAGCCCCAGCATTTT. Residues: CASSLEDPYSNQPQHF.

CDR3 DNA sequence: TGTGCCACGGGAGAATCTTACGAGCAGTACGTC. This translates into CATGESYEQYV. This sequence joins TRBV10-3 and TRBJ2-7; a weak D match, TRBD2 (6 bases). This CDR3 is built from 11 residues. Germline lookup yields CDR1 ENHRY and CDR2 SYGVKD. The ends were cut back, 10 bases at V and 4 bases at J, with 11 bases in the middle.

This chain connects TRBV11-2 to TRBJ2-1, with 9 nucleotides matching TRBD2. The CDR3 runs to 15 residues. The germline gives CDR1 SGHAT, CDR2 FQNNGV. With 1 base clipped from V and 7 bases from J, the junction kept 5 bases outside the gene matches. CDR3 residues: CASSLAGLAGNEQFF. In nucleotides, the CDR3 is TGTGCCAGCAGCTTAGCGGGGCTAGCGGGGAATGAGCAGTTCTTC.

The genes are TRBV6-1 and TRBJ1-4; perhaps TRBD1 as D (5 bases). This CDR3 contains 16 residues. The V gene lost 4 bases and the J gene lost 3 bases, with 15 bases spanning the gap. The germline gives CDR1 MNHNS, CDR2 SASEGT. CDR3 region: CASSGARVGANEKLFF. DNA for the CDR3: TGTGCCAGCAGTGGGGCGCGGGTGGGGGCTAATGAAAAACTGTTTTTT.

The V and J genes are TRBV19 and TRBJ2-2, with D possibly matching TRBD1 (6 bases). The CDR3 loop spans 17 amino acids. Germline V lookup: CDR1 LNHDA, CDR2 SQIVND (reference sequence). The V and J ends lost 8 bases and 6 bases respectively, with 25 bases between them. CDR3 sequence reads: CASWGRTGCCPAGELFF. The DNA for the CDR3 is TGTGCCAGTTGGGGGCGGACCGGGTGTTGCCCCGCCGGGGAGCTGTTTTTT.

The V gene is TRBV4-3, the J gene TRBJ2-5, with 10 bases fitting TRBD2. CDR3 length: 16 residues. Per germline, CDR1 LGHNA and CDR2 YSLEER. The ends lost 0 bases at V and 5 bases at J; junction bases unmatched: 6. The DNA of the CDR3 is TGCGCCAGCAGCCAAGATCTTGCTAGCGGGAGCGAGACCCAGTACTTC. It codes for CASSQDLASGSETQYF.

The V and J genes are TRBV6-1 and TRBJ1-3; D not resolved. V was clipped by 1 base and J by 4 bases, with 11 bases between them. Germline assignment: CDR1 MNHNS and CDR2 SASEGT. The CDR3 sequence is 15 residues long. In nucleotides, the CDR3 is TGTGCCAGCAGTGAAGGTAAAGAATCCGGAAACACCATATATTTT. Encoded protein: CASSEGKESGNTIYF.